This paragraph reports one T cell receptor beta chain. Its antigen is as yet unknown. This entry is derived from a study of shared clonotypes between healthy human individuals. Broader study findings: A generally larger estimated richness was seen in naive subsets than in memory subsets.

Donors, without exception, were Caucasian adults residing in Nashville, Tennessee. The table came from immunoSEQ multiplex PCR; TCRdb's copy has only in-frame clones and leaves some out. The table includes over 2 million clones, 85% to 95% detected once. V lost 5 bases to trimming and J lost 7 bases; unmatched junction nucleotides: 7. The CDR3 has 14 amino acids. Germline CDR1 MGHRA, CDR2 YSYEKL. The TCR was taken from a man younger than 35 in good health. Some clones in this sample may be carry-over from other donors' samples. The sample consisted of naive CD4+ T cells from PBMCs. Subset of the sample: CD45RA+ positively selected. This sequence joins TRBV4-1 and TRBJ1-5; 8 nucleotides match TRBD1. The CDR3 region has the DNA TGCGCCAGCAGCGTCGAACAGGGGGAACAGCCCCAGCATTTT. Translating gives CASSVEQGEQPQHF.